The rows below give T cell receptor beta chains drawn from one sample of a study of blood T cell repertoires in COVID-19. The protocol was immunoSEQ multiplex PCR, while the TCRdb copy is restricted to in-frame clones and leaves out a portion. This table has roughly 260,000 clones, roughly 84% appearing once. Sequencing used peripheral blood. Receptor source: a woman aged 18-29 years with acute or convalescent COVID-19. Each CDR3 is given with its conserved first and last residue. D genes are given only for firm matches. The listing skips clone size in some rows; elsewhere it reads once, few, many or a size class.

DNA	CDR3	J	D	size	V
TGTGCCAGCGGGGACAGCTCCTACGAGCAGTACTTC	CASGDSSYEQYF	TRBJ2-7	TRBD1	-	TRBV28
TGTGCCAGCAGCCCCGAAGACAGGACCTACGAGCAGTACTTC	CASSPEDRTYEQYF	TRBJ2-7	-	-	TRBV7-2
TGTGCCACCAGTGTGGGAGGACTAGTCGATGGTGAGCAGTTCTTC	CATSVGGLVDGEQFF	TRBJ2-1	TRBD2	-	TRBV24-1
TGCGCCAGCAGCCAAGCGCCGGGACAGGTAACCGATTTGGAAAAACTGTTTTTT	CASSQAPGQVTDLEKLFF	TRBJ1-4	TRBD1	-	TRBV4-1
TGTGCCTGGAGTGCCGGGACAGGGAGTGAAAAACTGTTTTTT	CAWSAGTGSEKLFF	TRBJ1-4	TRBD1	-	TRBV30
TGTGCCAGCAGCCCTGCGGGGAGATCCAATCAGCCCCAGCATTTT	CASSPAGRSNQPQHF	TRBJ1-5	-	-	TRBV28
TGTGCCAGTAGTATCGACGGGACAGGGGAGTACGAGCAGTACTTC	CASSIDGTGEYEQYF	TRBJ2-7	TRBD1	few	TRBV19
TGTGCCAGCCAATTAGATAATCAGCCCCAGCATTTT	CASQLDNQPQHF	TRBJ1-5	-	-	TRBV2
TGCGCCAGCAGCCAAGACCCAGGGGTCACTGAAGCTTTCTTT	CASSQDPGVTEAFF	TRBJ1-1	-	-	TRBV4-3
TGTGCCAGCAGCCAAGTGGGGACTAGCGGAAGCTCTGGGGCCAACGTCCTGACTTTC	CASSQVGTSGSSGANVLTF	TRBJ2-6	TRBD2	-	TRBV3-1/TRBV3-2
TGTGCCAGTACCATAGGGAGGTCAGGAGTTCCGTTCTTC	CASTIGRSGVPFF	TRBJ2-1	-	-	TRBV19
TGTGCCAGCAGCTATAGCGGGGCTGAAGAGACCCAGTACTTC	CASSYSGAEETQYF	TRBJ2-5	TRBD2	-	TRBV3-1/TRBV3-2
TGTGCCAGCAGTACCACATCCTACGAGCAGTACTTC	CASSTTSYEQYF	TRBJ2-7	-	-	TRBV28
TGTGCCAGCAGCCCCGGGGGAGTCGGGTACACAGATACGCAGTATTTT	CASSPGGVGYTDTQYF	TRBJ2-3	-	-	TRBV11-3
TGTGCCAGCAGCTTCGAAGGGACTCCGGAGGCTTTCTTT	CASSFEGTPEAFF	TRBJ1-1	-	-	TRBV5-6
TGTGCCAGTAGTAGAAGGGGGCTGACTGAAGCTTTCTTT	CASSRRGLTEAFF	TRBJ1-1	TRBD1	once	TRBV19
TGCGCCAGCAGCTTGGGGCGGGGAACTAATGAAAAACTGTTTTTT	CASSLGRGTNEKLFF	TRBJ1-4	-	few	TRBV5-1
TGTGCCAGCAGTTATGTGGGCGGGAGAGGTGTAGATACGCAGTATTTT	CASSYVGGRGVDTQYF	TRBJ2-3	TRBD2	-	TRBV6-5
TGTGCCAGCAGTGATACCGGCGGACAGGGTTATGTTGGCAATGAGCAGTTCTTC	CASSDTGGQGYVGNEQFF	TRBJ2-1	TRBD1	-	TRBV2
TGTGCCAGCAGTCAAGGGGGCGGTGGTGAAAAACTGTTTTTT	CASSQGGGGEKLFF	TRBJ1-4	TRBD1	-	TRBV28
TGTGCCATCAGTGAGCAGGCGGGGAGTGGCTACACCTTC	CAISEQAGSGYTF	TRBJ1-2	-	-	TRBV10-3
TGTGCCAGTAGTATACTTTGGGTGGTTCCGGCTCGACTGCATGATTCACCCCTCCACTTT	CASSILWVVPARLHDSPLHF	TRBJ1-6	-	-	TRBV19
TGTGCCAGCAGTTCAACAGGCTACACCTTC	CASSSTGYTF	TRBJ1-2	-	-	TRBV6-5
TGTGCCAGCAGCCATCCCTACCGGGACATACATTTTAATGAAAAACTGTTTTTT	CASSHPYRDIHFNEKLFF	TRBJ1-4	-	-	TRBV3-1/TRBV3-2
TGTGCCAGCAGCCCGGGCCGAAAGGGGAATGAGCAGTTCTTC	CASSPGRKGNEQFF	TRBJ2-1	-	-	TRBV11-1
TGCGCCAGCAGCCAAGTGTACGGGACAGGGGCAAACTATGGCTACACCTTC	CASSQVYGTGANYGYTF	TRBJ1-2	TRBD1	-	TRBV4-3
TGTGCCAGCAGCCCCGAGGACAGGAAGAATAGCAATCAGCCCCAGCATTTT	CASSPEDRKNSNQPQHF	TRBJ1-5	TRBD1	many	TRBV14
TGCGCCAGCAGCTTGGAACGGCAGGGTGAAAAACTGTTTTTT	CASSLERQGEKLFF	TRBJ1-4	-	-	TRBV5-1
TGCGCCAGCAGCCCGGGACTCCACTACGAGCAGTACTTC	CASSPGLHYEQYF	TRBJ2-7	-	once	TRBV5-1
TGTGCCAGCTGTTTTCTAGCGGGAACCGAGCAGTACTTC	CASCFLAGTEQYF	TRBJ2-7	TRBD2	-	TRBV6-2/TRBV6-3
TGCAGCGTTGGTGGGGGCAACCCTGAAGCTTTCTTT	CSVGGGNPEAFF	TRBJ1-1	-	-	TRBV29-1
TGTGCCAGCAGTTCGGGACCGGCGGGATCCTACGAGCAGTACTTC	CASSSGPAGSYEQYF	TRBJ2-7	-	once	TRBV6-5
TGTGCCAGCAGTTTGGGGGGACAGCTCGGCTACACCTTC	CASSLGGQLGYTF	TRBJ1-2	TRBD1	-	TRBV28
TGTGCCAGCAGTTTTAGCCCCGGTTATAATTCACCCCTCCACTTT	CASSFSPGYNSPLHF	TRBJ1-6	-	-	TRBV27
TGTGCCAGCCGGGGACAGGTGAACACCGGGGAGCTGTTTTTT	CASRGQVNTGELFF	TRBJ2-2	TRBD1	-	TRBV28
TGTGCCAGCATCCCGACAGGGGTGAACACTGAAGCTTTCTTT	CASIPTGVNTEAFF	TRBJ1-1	TRBD1	-	TRBV6-2/TRBV6-3
TGTGCCAGCAGCCCTTTTAACAATGAGCAGTTCTTC	CASSPFNNEQFF	TRBJ2-1	-	-	TRBV7-2
TGTGCTAGTGGTTTACAGGCCACTGAAGCTTTCTTT	CASGLQATEAFF	TRBJ1-1	-	-	TRBV12-5
TGTGCCAGCAGTTTCTCCCGGGGGGACTCCTACGAGCAGTACTTC	CASSFSRGDSYEQYF	TRBJ2-7	TRBD2	-	TRBV27
TGTGCCAGACGTCCAACAGGGGCAAACTACGAGCAGTACTTC	CARRPTGANYEQYF	TRBJ2-7	TRBD1	-	TRBV5-8
TGCAGCGTTGACTCTCGGCGGGAGGGCGCCTACGAGCAGTACTTC	CSVDSRREGAYEQYF	TRBJ2-7	TRBD2	-	TRBV29-1
TGTGCCAGCAGCGTAGGCGCGAACACCGGGGAGCTGTTTTTT	CASSVGANTGELFF	TRBJ2-2	-	-	TRBV9